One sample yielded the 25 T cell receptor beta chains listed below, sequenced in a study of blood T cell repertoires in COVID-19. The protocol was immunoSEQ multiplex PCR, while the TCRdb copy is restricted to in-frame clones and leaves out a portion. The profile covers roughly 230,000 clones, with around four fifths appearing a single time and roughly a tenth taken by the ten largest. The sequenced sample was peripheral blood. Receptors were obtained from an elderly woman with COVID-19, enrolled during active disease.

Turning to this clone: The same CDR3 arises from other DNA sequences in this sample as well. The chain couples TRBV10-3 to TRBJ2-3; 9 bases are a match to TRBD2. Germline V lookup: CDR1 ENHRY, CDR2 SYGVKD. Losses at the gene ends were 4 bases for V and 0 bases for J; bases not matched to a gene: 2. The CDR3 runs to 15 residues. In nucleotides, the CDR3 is TGTGCCATCAGTGGGAGCGGGGGGAGCACAGATACGCAGTATTTT. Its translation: CAISGSGGSTDTQYF.

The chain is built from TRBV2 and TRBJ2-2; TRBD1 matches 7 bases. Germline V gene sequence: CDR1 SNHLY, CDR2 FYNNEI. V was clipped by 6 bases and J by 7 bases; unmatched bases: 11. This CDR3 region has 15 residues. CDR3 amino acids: CASRVEGPGGGELFF. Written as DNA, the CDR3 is TGTGCCAGCAGAGTTGAGGGACCAGGGGGCGGGGAGCTGTTTTTT.

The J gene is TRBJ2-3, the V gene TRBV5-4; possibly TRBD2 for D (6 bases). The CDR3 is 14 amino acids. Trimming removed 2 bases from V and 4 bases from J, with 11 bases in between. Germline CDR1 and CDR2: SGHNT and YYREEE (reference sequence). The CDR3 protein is CASSFGGEADTQYF. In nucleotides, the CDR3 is TGTGCCAGCAGCTTCGGCGGGGAGGCAGATACGCAGTATTTT. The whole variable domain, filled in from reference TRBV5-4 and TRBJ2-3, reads ETGVTQSPTHLIKTRGQQVTLRCSSQSGHNTVSWYQQALGQGPQFIFQYYREEENGRGNFPPRFSGLQFPNYSSELNVNALELDDSALYLCASSFGGEADTQYFGPGTRLTVL.

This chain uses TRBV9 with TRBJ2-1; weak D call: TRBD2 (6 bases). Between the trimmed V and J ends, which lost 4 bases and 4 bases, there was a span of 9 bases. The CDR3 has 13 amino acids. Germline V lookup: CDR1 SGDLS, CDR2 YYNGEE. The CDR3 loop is CASSRDFYNEQFF. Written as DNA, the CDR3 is TGTGCCAGCAGCAGGGACTTTTACAATGAGCAGTTCTTC.

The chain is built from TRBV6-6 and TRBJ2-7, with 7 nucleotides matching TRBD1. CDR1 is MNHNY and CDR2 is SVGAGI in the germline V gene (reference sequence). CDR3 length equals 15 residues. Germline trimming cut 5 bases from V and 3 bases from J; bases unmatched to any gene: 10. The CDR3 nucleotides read TGTGCCAGCAGTAAGGACAGGTCAACCCTCTACGAGCAGTACTTC. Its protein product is CASSKDRSTLYEQYF.

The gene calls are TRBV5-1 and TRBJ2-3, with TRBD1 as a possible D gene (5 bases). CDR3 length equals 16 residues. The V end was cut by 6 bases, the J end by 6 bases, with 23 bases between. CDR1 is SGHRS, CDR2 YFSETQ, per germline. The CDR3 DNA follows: TGCGCCAGCACGCTAGATGGCAGGGTCGTCGCGGATACGCAGTATTTT. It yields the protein CASTLDGRVVADTQYF.

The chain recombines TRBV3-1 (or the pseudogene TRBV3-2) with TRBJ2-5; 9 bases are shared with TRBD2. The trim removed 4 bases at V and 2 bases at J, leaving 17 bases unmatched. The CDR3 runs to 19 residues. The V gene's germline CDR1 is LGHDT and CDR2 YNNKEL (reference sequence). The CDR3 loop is CASSLRRAGGPTPQETQYF. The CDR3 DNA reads TGTGCCAGCAGCCTGCGCAGAGCGGGGGGCCCTACCCCACAAGAGACCCAGTACTTC.

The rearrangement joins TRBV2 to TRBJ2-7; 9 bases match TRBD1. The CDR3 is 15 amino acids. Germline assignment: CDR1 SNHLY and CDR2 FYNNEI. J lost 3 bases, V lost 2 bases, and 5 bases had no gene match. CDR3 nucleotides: TGTGCCAGCAGTGAACGGGGGACAGGGTACTACGAGCAGTACGTC. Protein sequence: CASSERGTGYYEQYV.

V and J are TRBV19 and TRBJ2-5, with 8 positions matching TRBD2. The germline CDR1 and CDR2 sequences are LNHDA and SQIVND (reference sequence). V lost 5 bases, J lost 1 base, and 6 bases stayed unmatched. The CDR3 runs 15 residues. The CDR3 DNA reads TGTGCCAGTAGTTTCACGGGGGGGATCCAAGAGACCCAGTACTTC. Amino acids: CASSFTGGIQETQYF.

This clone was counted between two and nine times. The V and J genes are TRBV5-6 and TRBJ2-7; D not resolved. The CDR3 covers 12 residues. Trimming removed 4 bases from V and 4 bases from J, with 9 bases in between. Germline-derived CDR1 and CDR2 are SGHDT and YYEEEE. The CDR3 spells CASSPNTYEQYF. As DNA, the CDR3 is TGTGCCAGCAGCCCTAATACGTACGAGCAGTACTTC.

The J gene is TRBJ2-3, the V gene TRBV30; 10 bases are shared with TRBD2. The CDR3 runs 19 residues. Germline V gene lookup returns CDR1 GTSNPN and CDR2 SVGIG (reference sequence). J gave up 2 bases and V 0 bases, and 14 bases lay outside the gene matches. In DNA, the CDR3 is TGTGCCTGGAGTGTTGAGCGGGGGGGCCGAGTGAGTATCACAGATACGCAGTATTTT. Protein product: CAWSVERGGRVSITDTQYF.

The CDR3 loop reads CASSQVLIAGGPGEQFF. The CDR3 coding sequence is TGTGCCAGCAGCCAAGTCTTAATTGCGGGGGGGCCAGGTGAGCAGTTCTTC. V and J are TRBV3-1 (or the pseudogene TRBV3-2) and TRBJ2-1, with 9 bases fitting TRBD2. This CDR3 region has 17 residues. Germline CDR1 is LGHDT and CDR2 is YNNKEL (reference sequence). The trim removed 1 base at V and 9 bases at J, leaving 13 bases unmatched.

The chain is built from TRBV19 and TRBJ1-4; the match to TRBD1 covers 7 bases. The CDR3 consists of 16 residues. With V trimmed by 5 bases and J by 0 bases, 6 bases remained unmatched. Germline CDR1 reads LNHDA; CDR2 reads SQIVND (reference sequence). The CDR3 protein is CASSPRTGSTNEKLFF. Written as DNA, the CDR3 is TGTGCCAGTAGTCCCCGGACAGGCTCAACTAATGAAAAACTGTTTTTT.

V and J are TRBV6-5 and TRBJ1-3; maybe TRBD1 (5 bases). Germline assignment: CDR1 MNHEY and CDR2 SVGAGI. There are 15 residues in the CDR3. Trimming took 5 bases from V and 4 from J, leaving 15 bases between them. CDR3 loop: CASSRGGLGGNTIYF. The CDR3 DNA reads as TGTGCCAGCAGTCGCGGGGGACTTGGAGGAAACACCATATATTTT.

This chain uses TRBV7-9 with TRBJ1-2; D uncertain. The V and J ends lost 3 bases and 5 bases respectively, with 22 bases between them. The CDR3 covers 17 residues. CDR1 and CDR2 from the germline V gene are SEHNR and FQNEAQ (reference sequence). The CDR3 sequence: CASSFVLSGTPPYGYTF. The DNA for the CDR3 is TGTGCCAGCAGCTTCGTCCTATCAGGAACACCTCCTTATGGCTACACCTTC.

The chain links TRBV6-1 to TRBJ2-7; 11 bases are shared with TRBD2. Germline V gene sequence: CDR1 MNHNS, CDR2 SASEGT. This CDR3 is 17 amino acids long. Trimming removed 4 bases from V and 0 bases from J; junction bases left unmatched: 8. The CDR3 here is CASSVRLAGLSSYEQYV. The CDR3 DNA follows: TGTGCCAGCAGTGTTAGACTAGCGGGACTGAGCTCCTACGAGCAGTACGTC.

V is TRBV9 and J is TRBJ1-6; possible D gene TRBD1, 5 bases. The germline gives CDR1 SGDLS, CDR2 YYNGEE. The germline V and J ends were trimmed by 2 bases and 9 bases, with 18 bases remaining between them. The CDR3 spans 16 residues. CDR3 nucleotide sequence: TGTGCCAGCAGCGTGACGGGGGGATATATAGGTTCACCCCTCCACTTT. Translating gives CASSVTGGYIGSPLHF. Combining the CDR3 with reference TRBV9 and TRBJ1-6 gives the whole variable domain DSGVTQTPKHLITATGQRVTLRCSPRSGDLSVYWYQQSLDQGLQFLIQYYNGEERAKGNILERFSAQQFPDLHSELNLSSLELGDSALYFCASSVTGGYIGSPLHFGNGTRLTVT.

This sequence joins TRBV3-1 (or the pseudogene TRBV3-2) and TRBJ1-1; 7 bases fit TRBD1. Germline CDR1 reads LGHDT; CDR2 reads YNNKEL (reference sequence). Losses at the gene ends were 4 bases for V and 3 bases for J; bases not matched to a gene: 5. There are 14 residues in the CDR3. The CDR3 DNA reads TGTGCCAGCAGCCGCGAGGGGGCAGACACTGAAGCTTTCTTT. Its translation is CASSREGADTEAFF.

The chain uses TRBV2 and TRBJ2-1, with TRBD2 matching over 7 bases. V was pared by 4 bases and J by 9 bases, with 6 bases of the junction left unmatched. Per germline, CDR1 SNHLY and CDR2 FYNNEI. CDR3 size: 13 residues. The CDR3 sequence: CASSGEGGFEQFF. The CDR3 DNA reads TGTGCCAGCAGTGGGGAGGGAGGGTTTGAGCAGTTCTTC.

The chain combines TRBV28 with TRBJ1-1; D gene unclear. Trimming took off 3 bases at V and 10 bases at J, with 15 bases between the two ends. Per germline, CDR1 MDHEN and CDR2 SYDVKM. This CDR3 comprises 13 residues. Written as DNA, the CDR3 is TGTGCCAGCAGTTTCCACACGTCCCCGGGAGCTTTCTTT. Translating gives CASSFHTSPGAFF.

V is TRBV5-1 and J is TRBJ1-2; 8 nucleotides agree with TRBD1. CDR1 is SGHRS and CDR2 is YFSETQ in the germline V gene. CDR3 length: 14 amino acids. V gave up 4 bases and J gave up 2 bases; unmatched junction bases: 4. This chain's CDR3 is CASSPGQENYGYTF. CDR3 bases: TGCGCCAGCAGCCCGGGACAGGAAAACTATGGCTACACCTTC. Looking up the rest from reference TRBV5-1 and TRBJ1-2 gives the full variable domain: KAGVTQTPRYLIKTRGQQVTLSCSPISGHRSVSWYQQTPGQGLQFLFEYFSETQRNKGNFPGRFSGRQFSNSRSEMNVSTLELGDSALYLCASSPGQENYGYTFGSGTRLTVV.

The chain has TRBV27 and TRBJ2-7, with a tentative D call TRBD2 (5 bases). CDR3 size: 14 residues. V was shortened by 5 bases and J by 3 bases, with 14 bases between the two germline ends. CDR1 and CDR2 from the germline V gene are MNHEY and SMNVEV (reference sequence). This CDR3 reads CASSPSGFFYEQYV. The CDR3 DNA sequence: TGTGCCAGCAGTCCGTCGGGGTTCTTCTACGAGCAGTACGTC.

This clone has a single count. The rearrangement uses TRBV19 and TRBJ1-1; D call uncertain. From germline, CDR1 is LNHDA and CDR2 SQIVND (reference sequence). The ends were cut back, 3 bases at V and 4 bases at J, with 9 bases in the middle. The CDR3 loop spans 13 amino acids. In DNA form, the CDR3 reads TGTGCCAGTAGTATGAGGGAAGGCACTGAAGCTTTCTTT. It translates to CASSMREGTEAFF.

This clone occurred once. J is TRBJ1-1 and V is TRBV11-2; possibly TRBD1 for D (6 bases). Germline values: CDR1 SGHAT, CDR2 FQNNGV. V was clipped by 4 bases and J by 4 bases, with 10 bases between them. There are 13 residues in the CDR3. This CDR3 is CASSSQGPTEAFF. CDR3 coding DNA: TGTGCCAGCAGCTCACAGGGTCCCACTGAAGCTTTCTTT. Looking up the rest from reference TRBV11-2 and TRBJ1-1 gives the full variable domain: EAGVAQSPRYKIIEKRQSVAFWCNPISGHATLYWYQQILGQGPKLLIQFQNNGVVDDSQLPKDRFSAERLKGVDSTLKIQPAKLEDSAVYLCASSSQGPTEAFFGQGTRLTVV.

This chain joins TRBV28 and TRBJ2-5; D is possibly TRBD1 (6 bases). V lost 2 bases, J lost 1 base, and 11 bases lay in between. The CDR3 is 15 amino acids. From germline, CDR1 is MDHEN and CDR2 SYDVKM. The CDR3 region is CASSLPTGLQETQYF. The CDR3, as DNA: TGTGCCAGCAGTTTACCGACAGGCCTCCAAGAGACCCAGTACTTC.